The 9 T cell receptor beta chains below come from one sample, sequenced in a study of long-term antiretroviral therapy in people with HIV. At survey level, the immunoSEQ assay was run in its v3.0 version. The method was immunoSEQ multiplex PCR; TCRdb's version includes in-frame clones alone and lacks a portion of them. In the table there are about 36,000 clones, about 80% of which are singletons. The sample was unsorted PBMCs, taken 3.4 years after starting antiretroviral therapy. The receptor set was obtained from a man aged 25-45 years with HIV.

DNA for the CDR3: TGTGCCAGCAGTGGCGTTGCGGCTAGCTCCTACAATGAGCAGTTCTTC. Translation: CASSGVAASSYNEQFF. This sequence joins TRBV6-1 and TRBJ2-1; D is undetermined. There are 16 residues in the CDR3. Trimming took 4 bases from V and 0 from J, leaving 13 bases between them. The V gene's germline CDR1 is MNHNS and CDR2 SASEGT.

CDR3 loop: CATSGRSEPRLNTGELFF. Here the CDR3 DNA reads TGTGCCACCAGCGGACGGTCGGAACCCCGATTAAACACCGGGGAGCTGTTTTTT. This chain links TRBV15 with TRBJ2-2; D is uncertain. V was clipped by 5 bases and J by 2 bases, with 21 bases between them. Germline CDR1 and CDR2: LNHNV and YYDKDF (reference sequence). The CDR3 spans 18 residues.

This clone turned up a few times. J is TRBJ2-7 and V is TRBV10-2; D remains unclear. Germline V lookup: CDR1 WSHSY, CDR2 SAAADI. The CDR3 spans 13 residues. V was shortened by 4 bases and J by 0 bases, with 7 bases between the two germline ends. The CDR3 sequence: CASSAASSYEQYF. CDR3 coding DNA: TGCGCCAGCAGTGCCGCGTCCTCCTACGAGCAGTACTTC.

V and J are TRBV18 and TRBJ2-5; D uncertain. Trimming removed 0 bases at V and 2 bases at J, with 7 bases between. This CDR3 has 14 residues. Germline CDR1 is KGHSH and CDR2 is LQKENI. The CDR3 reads CASSPPTQQETQYF. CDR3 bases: TGTGCCAGCTCACCACCTACACAGCAAGAGACCCAGTACTTC.

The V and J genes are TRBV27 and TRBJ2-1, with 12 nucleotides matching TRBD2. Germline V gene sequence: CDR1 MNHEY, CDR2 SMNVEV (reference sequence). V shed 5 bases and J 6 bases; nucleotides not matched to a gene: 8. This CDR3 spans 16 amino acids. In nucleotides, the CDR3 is TGTGCCAGCAGTACCATGACTAGCGGGAGCAGCAATGAGCAGTTCTTC. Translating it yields CASSTMTSGSSNEQFF.

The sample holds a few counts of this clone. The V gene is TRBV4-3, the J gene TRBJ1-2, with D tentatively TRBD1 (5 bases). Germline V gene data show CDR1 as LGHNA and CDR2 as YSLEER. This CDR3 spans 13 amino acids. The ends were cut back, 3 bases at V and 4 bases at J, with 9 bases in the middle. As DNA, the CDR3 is TGCGCCAGCAGCCATCAGGGTGCCTATGGCTACACCTTC. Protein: CASSHQGAYGYTF.

The chain's CDR3 is CASSPSGSSYNEQFF. CDR3 sequence (DNA): TGTGCCAGCAGCCCAAGCGGGAGCTCCTACAATGAGCAGTTCTTC. This rearrangement joins TRBV7-9 to TRBJ2-1; 8 bases line up with TRBD2. V was pared by 5 bases and J by 0 bases, with 3 bases of the junction left unmatched. CDR1 is SEHNR and CDR2 is FQNEAQ in the germline V gene (reference sequence). This CDR3 has 15 amino acids.

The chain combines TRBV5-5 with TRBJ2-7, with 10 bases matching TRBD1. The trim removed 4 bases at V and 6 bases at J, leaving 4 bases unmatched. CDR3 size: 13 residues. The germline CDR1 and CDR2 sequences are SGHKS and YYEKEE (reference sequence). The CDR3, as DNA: TGTGCCAGCAGCCTGACAGGGGGCGGCGAGCAGTACTTC. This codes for CASSLTGGGEQYF.

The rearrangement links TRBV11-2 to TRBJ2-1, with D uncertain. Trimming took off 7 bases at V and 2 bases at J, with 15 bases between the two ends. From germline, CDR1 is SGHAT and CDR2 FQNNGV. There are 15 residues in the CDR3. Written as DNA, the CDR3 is TGTGCCAGCACCACTCTCGGTGGTGCCTACAATGAGCAGTTCTTC. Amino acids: CASTTLGGAYNEQFF.